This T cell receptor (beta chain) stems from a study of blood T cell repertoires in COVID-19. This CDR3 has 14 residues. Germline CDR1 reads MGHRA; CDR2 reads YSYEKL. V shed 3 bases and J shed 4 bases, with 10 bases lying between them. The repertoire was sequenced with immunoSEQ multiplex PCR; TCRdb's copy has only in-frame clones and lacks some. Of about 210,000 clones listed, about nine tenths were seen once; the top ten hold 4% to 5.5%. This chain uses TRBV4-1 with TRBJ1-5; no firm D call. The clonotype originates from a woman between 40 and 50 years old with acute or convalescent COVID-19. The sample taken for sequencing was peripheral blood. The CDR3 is CASSQETANQPQHF. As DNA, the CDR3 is TGCGCCAGCAGCCAGGAAACAGCTAATCAGCCCCAGCATTTT.